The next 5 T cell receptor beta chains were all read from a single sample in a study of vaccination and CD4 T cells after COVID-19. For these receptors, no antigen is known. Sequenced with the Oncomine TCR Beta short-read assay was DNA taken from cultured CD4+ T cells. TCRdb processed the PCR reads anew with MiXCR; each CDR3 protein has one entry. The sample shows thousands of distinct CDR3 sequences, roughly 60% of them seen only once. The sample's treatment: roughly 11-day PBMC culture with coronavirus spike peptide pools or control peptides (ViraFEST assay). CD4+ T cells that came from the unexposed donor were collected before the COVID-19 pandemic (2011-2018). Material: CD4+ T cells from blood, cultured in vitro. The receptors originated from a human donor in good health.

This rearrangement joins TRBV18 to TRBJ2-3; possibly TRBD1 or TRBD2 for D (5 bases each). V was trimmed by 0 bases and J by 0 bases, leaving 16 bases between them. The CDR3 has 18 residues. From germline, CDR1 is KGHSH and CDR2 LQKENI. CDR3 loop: CASSPPAFSGPSTDTQYF. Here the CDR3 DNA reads TGTGCCAGCTCACCACCGGCCTTCTCGGGACCCAGCACAGATACGCAGTATTTT.

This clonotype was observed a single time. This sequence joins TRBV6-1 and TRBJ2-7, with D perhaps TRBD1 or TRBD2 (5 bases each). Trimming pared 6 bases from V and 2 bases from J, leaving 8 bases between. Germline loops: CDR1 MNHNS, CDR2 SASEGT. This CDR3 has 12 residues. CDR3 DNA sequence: TGTGCCAGCAGGGGACGGCCCTACGAGCAGTACTTC. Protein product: CASRGRPYEQYF.

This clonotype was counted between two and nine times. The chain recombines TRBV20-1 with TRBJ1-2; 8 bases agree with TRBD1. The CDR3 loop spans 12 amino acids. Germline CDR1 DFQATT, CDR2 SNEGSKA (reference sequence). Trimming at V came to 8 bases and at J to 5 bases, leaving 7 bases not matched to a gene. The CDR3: CSSTGGWYGYTF. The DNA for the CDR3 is TGCAGTTCTACAGGGGGGTGGTATGGCTACACCTTC.

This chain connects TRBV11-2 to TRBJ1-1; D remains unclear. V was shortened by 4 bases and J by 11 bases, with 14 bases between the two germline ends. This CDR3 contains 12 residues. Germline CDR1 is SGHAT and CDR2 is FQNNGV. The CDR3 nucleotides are TGTGCCAGCAGCTCGGACGACCCCCCCGCTTTCTTT. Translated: CASSSDDPPAFF.

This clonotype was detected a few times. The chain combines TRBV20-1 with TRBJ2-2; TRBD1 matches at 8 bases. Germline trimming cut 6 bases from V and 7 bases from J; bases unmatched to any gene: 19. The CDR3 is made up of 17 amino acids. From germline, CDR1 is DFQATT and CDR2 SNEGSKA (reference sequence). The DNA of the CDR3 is TGCAGTGCCCCCTCGTTGACGCGGACAGGGAGGATCGGGGAGCTGTTTTTT. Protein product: CSAPSLTRTGRIGELFF.